The 30 T cell receptor beta chains below come from one sample, sequenced in a study of blood T cells in healthy people across ages. With a J-beta primer mix and a sample-barcoded 5' primer, a second PCR ran roughly 6 to 12 cycles. In TCRdb, the 5' RACE reads were re-called with MiXCR into one record per CDR3 protein. The table includes some 1,000,000 distinct CDR3 sequences, almost 25% detected once. These data were also reused for a study on T cells of mothers and their children.

Sequenced input: blood. The receptors stem from a girl aged 2 to 9 in good health.

The rearrangement links TRBV12-3 or TRBV12-4 to TRBJ2-5; 10 nucleotides align to TRBD2. The J call may be faulty, since TRBJ2-7 better matches the DNA end. This CDR3 has 14 residues. The CDR3 nucleotides read TGTGCCAGCAGTTCTCCGACTAGCGGGTACGAGCAGTACTTC. Encoded protein: CASSSPTSGYEQYF.

With respect to this clonotype: One end of the junction fails to match germline, which may point to a read error. The chain couples TRBV15 to TRBJ1-1; D not resolved. CDR3 length equals 13 residues. Per germline, CDR1 LNHNV and CDR2 YYDKDF (reference sequence). CDR3 nucleotide sequence: TGTGCCACCAGCCGAGAGTTAAACACTGAAGCTTTCTTT. It encodes CATSRELNTEAFF.

This chain joins TRBV3-1 and TRBJ1-3; D is possibly TRBD1 (5 bases). From germline, CDR1 is LGHDT and CDR2 YNNKEL (reference sequence). V was clipped by 5 bases and J by 4 bases, with 9 bases between them. The CDR3 has 13 amino acids. CDR3 nucleotides: TGTGCCAGCAGCAACCGGGGGGGAAACACCATATATTTT. This sequence encodes CASSNRGGNTIYF.

The chain employs TRBV6-1 and TRBJ2-5, with 7 bases aligning to TRBD1. The assigned J gene may be wrong: the sequence end matches TRBJ2-7 better. This CDR3 has 13 amino acids. Germline CDR1 and CDR2: MNHNS and SASEGT. CDR3 nucleotides: TGTGCCAGCACTAGGGGGCTTGTTTCCGAGCAGTACTTC. Protein product: CASTRGLVSEQYF.

The chain joins TRBV4-1 to TRBJ2-4, with TRBD1 identical over 9 bases. The V gene end was trimmed by 0 bases and the J gene end by 8 bases; junction bases not matched to a gene: 14. CDR3 size: 18 residues. Per the germline V gene, CDR1 is MGHRA and CDR2 is YSYEKL. The CDR3 DNA reads as TGCGCCAGCAGCCAAGAAGGTTCCGGGACAGGGAGTAGTGACATTCAGTACTTC. This gives the protein CASSQEGSGTGSSDIQYF.

This clonotype was observed a few times. This chain links TRBV7-3 with TRBJ2-5, with D perhaps TRBD2 (6 bases). The last part of the DNA fits TRBJ2-1 better; the J call may be wrong. Germline loops: CDR1 SGHTA, CDR2 FQGTGA. This CDR3 region has 11 residues. CDR3: CASARLGEQFF. The CDR3 DNA reads TGTGCCAGCGCCCGACTAGGTGAGCAGTTCTTC.

The V call is TRBV25-1, the J call TRBJ2-3; D gene unclear. V shed 2 bases and J shed 0 bases, with 6 bases lying between them. CDR3 length: 14 residues. CDR1 and CDR2 (germline): MGHDK, SYGVNS. CDR3 in amino acids: CASSEKRSTDTQYF. CDR3 nucleotides: TGTGCCAGCAGTGAAAAACGGAGCACAGATACGCAGTATTTT.

This rearrangement joins TRBV19 to TRBJ1-1; D is undetermined. The ends were cut back, 4 bases at V and 1 base at J, with 13 bases in the middle. The CDR3 extends over 15 amino acids. Germline V CDR1 and CDR2: LNHDA, SQIVND (reference sequence). The CDR3 sequence: CASSKGPYGNTEAFF. CDR3 DNA: TGTGCCAGTAGTAAAGGCCCTTATGGGAACACTGAAGCTTTCTTT. Supplemented by reference TRBV19 and TRBJ1-1, the full variable domain reads DGGITQSPKYLFRKEGQNVTLSCEQNLNHDAMYWYRQDPGQGLRLIYYSQIVNDFQKGDIAEGYSVSREKKESFPLTVTSAQKNPTAFYLCASSKGPYGNTEAFFGQGTRLTVV.

V is TRBV7-9 and J is TRBJ2-1, with 7 bases aligning to TRBD2. Germline trimming cut 1 base from V and 3 bases from J; bases unmatched to any gene: 9. The CDR3 runs to 17 residues. Germline assignment: CDR1 SEHNR and CDR2 FQNEAQ (reference sequence). CDR3 nucleotide sequence: TGTGCCAGCAGCTTAGGGGGCCGGGACTATCGCTACAATGAGCAGTTCTTC. This encodes CASSLGGRDYRYNEQFF.

The V and J genes are TRBV5-1 and TRBJ1-2, with 9 bases lining up with TRBD1. Trimming at V came to 4 bases and at J to 8 bases, leaving 9 bases not matched to a gene. CDR1 is SGHRS, CDR2 YFSETQ, per germline. The CDR3 consists of 14 residues. The CDR3, as DNA: TGCGCCAGCAGCCAACGAAACAGGGGGCGAGGCTACACCTTC. Encoded protein: CASSQRNRGRGYTF.

The chain couples TRBV7-9 to TRBJ2-5; 7 bases are shared with TRBD1. J gave up 2 bases and V 1 base, and 7 bases lay outside the gene matches. This CDR3 has 16 amino acids. CDR1 SEHNR and CDR2 FQNEAQ come from the germline V gene (reference sequence). The CDR3 coding sequence is TGTGCCAGCAGCTTAGGGGCAGGGGGTCGGCAAGAGACCCAGTACTTC. This encodes CASSLGAGGRQETQYF.

This clonotype was recorded at least ten times. V gene TRBV6-6 combines with J gene TRBJ1-2; TRBD1 matches at 9 bases. The germline CDR1 and CDR2 sequences are MNHNY and SVGAGI (reference sequence). The CDR3 contains 14 residues. V shed 6 bases, J shed 6 bases, and the junction held 8 bases outside the gene matches. The CDR3 spells CASSRDRGFNGYTF. The CDR3 nucleotides read TGTGCCAGCAGCCGTGACAGGGGGTTCAATGGCTACACCTTC.

The genes are TRBV7-3 and TRBJ1-1; TRBD1 is a possible D gene (5 bases). Germline V gene lookup returns CDR1 SGHTA and CDR2 FQGTGA. The CDR3 runs 14 residues. Trimming stripped 5 bases from V and 5 bases from J, with 15 bases between. CDR3 DNA: TGTGCCAGCAGCGAACAGGTTTCTCAAACTGAAGCTTTCTTT. Translating it yields CASSEQVSQTEAFF.

The chain carries TRBV28 and TRBJ2-7, with a weak D call TRBD2 (5 bases). Germline lookup yields CDR1 MDHEN and CDR2 SYDVKM. Trimming removed 3 bases at V and 1 base at J, with 22 bases between. The CDR3 sequence is 18 residues long. CDR3 DNA sequence: TGTGCCAGCAGTTTCAAGCTGCGCGGGCGAAAAGGGTCCTACGAGCAGTACTTC. Translated, it gives CASSFKLRGRKGSYEQYF.

The chain couples TRBV29-1 to TRBJ1-1, with D tentatively TRBD1 (6 bases). CDR3 length equals 14 residues. Germline-derived CDR1 and CDR2 are SQVTM and ANQGSEA. Trimming removed 7 bases from V and 2 bases from J, with 17 bases in between. CDR3: CSAPGQGFNTEAFF. The CDR3 DNA is TGCAGCGCACCGGGACAAGGATTCAACACTGAAGCTTTCTTT.

This rearrangement joins TRBV24-1 to TRBJ2-1; no reliable D call. The DNA matches TRBJ2-5 better at its end, which makes the J call doubtful. The germline V gene encodes CDR1 KGHDR and CDR2 SFDVKD. The CDR3 runs to 12 residues. The CDR3, as DNA: TGTGCCACCAGTGATTCCGGGGAGACCCAGTACTTC. It is translated as CATSDSGETQYF.

As for this clonotype: Compared with germline, one end of the junction differs, possibly owing to a read error. The chain employs TRBV6-1 and TRBJ2-5, with TRBD1 matching over 7 bases. The J call may be in error: the DNA end matches TRBJ2-1 better. CDR3 length equals 17 residues. Germline assignment: CDR1 MNHNS and CDR2 SASEGT. Here the CDR3 reads CAGSATPGTEPDNEQFF. In DNA, the CDR3 is TGTGCCGGCAGTGCAACCCCGGGGACAGAACCGGACAATGAGCAGTTCTTC.

The chain carries TRBV7-3 and TRBJ2-7; 8 bases align to TRBD1. The CDR3 loop spans 13 amino acids. V lost 5 bases and J lost 8; bases outside the gene matches: 8. From germline, CDR1 is SGHTA and CDR2 FQGTGA. CDR3 nucleotides: TGTGCCAGCAGCCAAGCGCCAGGGGGCAAGCAGTACTTC. This codes for CASSQAPGGKQYF.

This clonotype turned up a few times. CDR3 sequence: CASSSTGKRNSSPLHF. In DNA form, the CDR3 reads TGTGCCAGCAGCTCAACAGGGAAACGGAACTCTTCACCCCTCCACTTT. This chain links TRBV7-2 with TRBJ1-6, with a weak D call TRBD1 (6 bases). Germline CDR1 SGHTA, CDR2 FQGNSA. CDR3 size: 16 residues. V was shortened by 4 bases and J by 9 bases, with 19 bases between the two germline ends. The variable domain in full, completed from reference TRBV7-2 and TRBJ1-6, reads GAGVSQSPSNKVTEKGKDVELRCDPISGHTALYWYRQSLGQGLEFLIYFQGNSAPDKSGLPSDRFSAERTGGSVSTLTIQRTQQEDSAVYLCASSSTGKRNSSPLHFGNGTRLTVT.

Only one count was recorded for this clonotype. The chain is built from TRBV4-1 and TRBJ1-2; 7 nucleotides agree with TRBD1. J lost 6 bases, V lost 2 bases, and 12 bases had no gene match. The V gene's germline CDR1 is MGHRA and CDR2 YSYEKL. This CDR3 contains 16 residues. CDR3 sequence (DNA): TGCGCCAGCAGCCAATTAATAGGAGGGGGCTTCGATGGCTACACCTTC. Its translation is CASSQLIGGGFDGYTF.

This clonotype was detected only a few times. The CDR3 DNA sequence: TGTGCCAGCAGTTCTCGGCGGGACTCTAATGAGCAGTTCTTC. Its translation is CASSSRRDSNEQFF. This chain connects TRBV6-5 to TRBJ2-1; the D gene is possibly TRBD2 (6 bases). This CDR3 is 14 amino acids long. From germline, CDR1 is MNHEY and CDR2 SVGAGI. V was pared by 4 bases and J by 7 bases, with 14 bases between.

In this sample, this clonotype turned up a few times. This sequence joins TRBV12-3 or TRBV12-4 and TRBJ2-5, with no clear D. The CDR3 is made up of 14 amino acids. Trimming cost V 6 bases and J 0 bases, with 11 bases left between them. CDR3 sequence (DNA): TGTGCCAGCAGATCAGACTCGTACCAAGAGACCCAGTACTTC. Protein: CASRSDSYQETQYF.

Concerning this clonotype itself: A much larger clone differs from this one at a single base, so this may be a read error. The chain recombines TRBV7-2 with TRBJ2-2; D is undetermined. This CDR3 has 13 amino acids. Germline CDR1 and CDR2: SGHTA and FQGNSA. Trimming pared 2 bases from V and 3 bases from J, leaving 4 bases between. CDR3: CASSLWDTGELFF. In DNA, the CDR3 is TGTGCCAGCAGCTTATGGGACACCGGGGAGCTGTTTTTT.

CDR3 coding DNA: TGCAGCGTTTTAAGAGGGAACGAGCAGTACTTC. It codes for CSVLRGNEQYF. J is TRBJ2-5 and V is TRBV29-1; tentatively, D is TRBD2 (5 bases). The DNA end favors TRBJ2-7, so the J call may be wrong. This CDR3 has 11 residues. From germline, CDR1 is SQVTM and CDR2 ANQGSEA.

The genes are TRBV18 and TRBJ2-3, with a weak D call TRBD1 (7 bases). Per germline, CDR1 KGHSH and CDR2 LQKENI. Trimming took off 3 bases at V and 5 bases at J, with 12 bases between the two ends. The CDR3 contains 14 residues. The CDR3 reads CASSPAGGRDTQYF. The CDR3 DNA is TGTGCCAGCTCACCGGCAGGGGGGAGAGATACGCAGTATTTT.

This chain links TRBV3-1 with TRBJ2-1; 7 nucleotides agree with TRBD1. The tail of the sequence fits TRBJ2-7 better, so the J call may be wrong. Germline CDR1 LGHDT, CDR2 YNNKEL (reference sequence). The CDR3 sequence is 15 residues long. The CDR3 protein is CASSLVRDSPYEQYF. As DNA, the CDR3 is TGTGCCAGCAGCCTCGTTCGGGACAGCCCGTACGAGCAGTACTTC.

CDR3 DNA sequence: TGTGCCAGCAGCCAAGCCGACAGGGGGCCTAGCGCACGTGAAAAACTGTTTTTT. Translation: CASSQADRGPSAREKLFF. The chain has TRBV3-1 and TRBJ1-4; 10 bases align to TRBD1. Trimming took 1 base from V and 7 from J; bases not matched to a gene: 12. The CDR3 contains 18 residues. The germline gives CDR1 LGHDT, CDR2 YNNKEL (reference sequence).

The J gene is TRBJ2-4, the V gene TRBV11-2; D may be TRBD1 or TRBD2 (6 bases each). Germline V gives CDR1 SGHAT, CDR2 FQNNGV. Trimming pared 1 base from V and 5 bases from J, leaving 12 bases between. The CDR3 has 15 residues. The chain's CDR3 is CASSLAWGAQNIQYF. In DNA form, the CDR3 reads TGTGCCAGCAGCTTAGCTTGGGGGGCCCAAAACATTCAGTACTTC.

The chain couples TRBV7-9 to TRBJ2-1, with TRBD1 matching over 7 bases. CDR3 length: 14 residues. The trim removed 5 bases at V and 7 bases at J, leaving 8 bases unmatched. Germline values: CDR1 SEHNR, CDR2 FQNEAQ (reference sequence). As DNA, the CDR3 is TGTGCCAGCAGCCTAAGGACAGGAGAGAATGAGCAGTTCTTC. Encoded protein: CASSLRTGENEQFF. Variable domain in full (rest from reference TRBV7-9 and TRBJ2-1): DTGVSQNPRHKITKRGQNVTFRCDPISEHNRLYWYRQTLGQGPEFLTYFQNEAQLEKSRLLSDRFSAERPKGSFSTLEIQRTEQGDSAMYLCASSLRTGENEQFFGPGTRLTVL.

The J gene is TRBJ2-5, the V gene TRBV10-3; 10 nucleotides align to TRBD1. The J call is doubtful: the DNA matches TRBJ2-1 better. Looked up from germline, CDR1 is ENHRY and CDR2 is SYGVKD. This CDR3 spans 14 amino acids. CDR3 sequence (DNA): TGTGCCATCCGAGGGGACAGGGGACAGGATGAGCAGTTCTTC. It encodes CAIRGDRGQDEQFF.